This T cell receptor beta chain was profiled in a study of blood T cell repertoires in COVID-19. Looking at the study overall: Spain, Italy and the United States supplied samples that represented acute and convalescent COVID-19. PBMCs, B-cell-depleted T cells, or T cells provided the cDNA or gDNA that made up the material.

Authors' analysis steps: Amplification from reference gene primers served as the basis for estimated nucleated cell counts. The table came from immunoSEQ multiplex PCR; TCRdb's copy has only in-frame clones and leaves some out. Clonal size and the V and J genes are those of that table, whereas D and trimming came from the DNA. The sample lists about 170,000 clones, over 80% seen once, with about 4.5% in the top ten. The sequencing input was peripheral blood. The source of this sequence is a woman aged 45-65 years with acute or convalescent COVID-19.

The CDR3, as DNA: TGCGCCAGCAGCCAAGACCGTACCGGGACAGTGGGTGATTCACCCCTCCACTTT. It is translated as CASSQDRTGTVGDSPLHF. The V gene is TRBV4-1, the J gene TRBJ1-6, with 7 bases matching TRBD1. The germline CDR1 and CDR2 sequences are MGHRA and YSYEKL. This CDR3 contains 18 residues. The V and J ends lost 0 bases and 8 bases, in that order; junction bases with no gene match: 13.